Below, 26 T cell receptor beta chains from the same sample are listed, as sequenced in a study of control samples from healthy donors and cancer patients. Libraries were prepared by immunoSEQ multiplex PCR; TCRdb keeps only in-frame clonotypes and omits some of them. Altogether fewer than 30,000 clones are present, about 87% being singletons, with the ten largest covering 1.6%. Input material: PBMCs. The receptors originated from a middle-aged woman with lung cancer.

The gene calls are TRBV28 and TRBJ1-4, with D unresolved. Germline CDR1 is MDHEN and CDR2 is SYDVKM. V was clipped by 3 bases and J by 0 bases, with 14 bases between them. This CDR3 comprises 17 residues. The CDR3 DNA is TGTGCCAGCAGTTTGCATATCGAGAGTGCAACTAATGAAAAACTGTTTTTT. This encodes CASSLHIESATNEKLFF.

The chain couples TRBV19 to TRBJ1-1; tentative D call: TRBD1 (5 bases). The V gene lost 7 bases and the J gene lost 3 bases, with 9 bases spanning the gap. CDR3 size: 12 residues. Looked up from germline, CDR1 is LNHDA and CDR2 is SQIVND (reference sequence). The DNA of the CDR3 is TGTGCCAGTATGACGACAGACACTGAAGCTTTCTTT. Protein sequence: CASMTTDTEAFF.

This clone was observed a single time. The J gene is TRBJ1-4, the V gene TRBV6-4, with D maybe TRBD1 (5 bases). The V end lost 3 bases, the J end lost 4 bases, and 12 bases lay between the germline ends. CDR3 size: 15 residues. Germline V CDR1 and CDR2: MRHNA, SNTAGT. The CDR3: CASSEGRGDNEKLFF. For the CDR3, the DNA is TGTGCCAGCAGTGAGGGACGGGGAGATAATGAAAAACTGTTTTTT.

This rearrangement joins TRBV10-3 to TRBJ1-5, with D uncertain. V lost 2 bases, J lost 5 bases, and 13 bases lay in between. Germline CDR1 and CDR2: ENHRY and SYGVKD. This CDR3 has 15 amino acids. The CDR3 loop is CAISEVAESHQPQHF. In DNA, the CDR3 is TGTGCCATCAGTGAGGTGGCAGAATCACATCAGCCCCAGCATTTT.

This chain connects TRBV6-5 to TRBJ1-2, with D possibly TRBD1 on 6 matching bases. Germline V lookup: CDR1 MNHEY, CDR2 SVGAGI. The CDR3 has 13 residues. The V and J ends lost 4 bases and 4 bases respectively, with 10 bases between them. The DNA for the CDR3 is TGTGCCAGCAGTTTACAGGGTGTCTATGGCTACACCTTC. Encoded protein: CASSLQGVYGYTF.

This chain connects TRBV27 to TRBJ2-1; 9 positions match TRBD2. The V and J ends lost 5 bases and 2 bases, in that order; junction bases with no gene match: 10. The V gene's germline CDR1 is MNHEY and CDR2 SMNVEV (reference sequence). The CDR3 is 17 residues long. Here the CDR3 reads CASSPRGGGPTYNEQFF. Here the CDR3 DNA reads TGTGCCAGCAGTCCTCGCGGGGGGGGCCCGACCTACAATGAGCAGTTCTTC.

This clone was seen only once. V gene TRBV4-2 combines with J gene TRBJ1-2; no definite D call. V lost 0 bases and J 0 bases, leaving 14 bases between the germline ends. CDR1 is LGHNA and CDR2 is YNFKEQ in the germline V gene. The CDR3 is 17 residues long. The CDR3 coding sequence is TGTGCCAGCAGCCAAGAGGAGGCAGGCGACTCTAACTATGGCTACACCTTC. Protein sequence: CASSQEEAGDSNYGYTF.

The V gene is TRBV6-5, the J gene TRBJ1-1, with 8 bases that match TRBD1. Trimming at V came to 5 bases and at J to 11 bases, leaving 10 bases not matched to a gene. CDR1 is MNHEY and CDR2 is SVGAGI in the germline V gene. The CDR3 covers 13 residues. CDR3 residues: CASSTTGARNAFF. The CDR3 DNA reads as TGTGCCAGCAGTACGACAGGGGCAAGAAACGCTTTCTTT.

The chain employs TRBV7-2 and TRBJ2-7; TRBD1 might be the D (6 bases). CDR1 and CDR2 from the germline V gene are SGHTA and FQGNSA. Trimming shortened V by 4 bases and J by 2 bases, and 12 bases separated the two germline ends. The CDR3 length is 14 residues. CDR3: CASSSFGDTYEQYF. CDR3 DNA: TGTGCCAGCAGCTCCTTTGGGGACACCTACGAGCAGTACTTC.

V is TRBV27 and J is TRBJ2-7; D ambiguous. The CDR3 contains 13 residues. V was pared by 2 bases and J by 3 bases, with 8 bases between. Germline CDR1 and CDR2: MNHEY and SMNVEV (reference sequence). CDR3 bases: TGTGCCAGCAGTTTAACATCCCGCTACGAGCAGTACTTC. Its protein is CASSLTSRYEQYF.

In its sample, this clone was seen once. The chain uses TRBV18 and TRBJ2-1; D call uncertain. The CDR3 is made up of 12 amino acids. Germline values: CDR1 KGHSH, CDR2 LQKENI. Trimming took 5 bases from V and 7 from J, leaving 9 bases between them. The CDR3 DNA follows: TGTGCCAGCTCATCCGACGGGAATGAGCAGTTCTTC. Encoded protein: CASSSDGNEQFF.

The chain uses TRBV9 and TRBJ1-4, with D perhaps matching TRBD1 (6 bases). Germline CDR1 SGDLS, CDR2 YYNGEE. Trimming took off 4 bases at V and 5 bases at J, with 15 bases between the two ends. The CDR3 runs to 15 residues. CDR3 loop: CASSSGDIRNEKLFF. CDR3 sequence (DNA): TGTGCCAGCAGCTCCGGGGACATCCGAAATGAAAAACTGTTTTTT. The full variable domain, rest sourced from reference TRBV9 and TRBJ1-4, is DSGVTQTPKHLITATGQRVTLRCSPRSGDLSVYWYQQSLDQGLQFLIQYYNGEERAKGNILERFSAQQFPDLHSELNLSSLELGDSALYFCASSSGDIRNEKLFFGSGTQLSVL.

The chain is built from TRBV4-1 and TRBJ2-3; D might be TRBD1 (5 bases). Between the trimmed V and J ends, which lost 6 bases and 2 bases, there was a span of 12 bases. CDR3 size: 14 residues. Looked up from germline, CDR1 is MGHRA and CDR2 is YSYEKL. The CDR3: CASRKDIVTDTQYF. CDR3 coding DNA: TGCGCCAGCAGAAAGGACATTGTCACAGATACGCAGTATTTT.

This chain uses TRBV11-3 with TRBJ2-1, with TRBD2 matching over 12 bases. Germline V lookup: CDR1 SGHNT, CDR2 YENEEA. The V segment lost 1 base and the J segment 6 bases; nucleotides outside the gene matches: 4. The CDR3 runs to 16 residues. CDR3 sequence: CASSLVSSGGANEQFF. The CDR3 DNA is TGTGCCAGCAGCTTAGTTTCTAGCGGGGGGGCCAATGAGCAGTTCTTC.

The chain is built from TRBV19 and TRBJ1-1; maybe TRBD1 (5 bases). CDR1 LNHDA and CDR2 SQIVND come from the germline V gene (reference sequence). The length of the CDR3 is 14 residues. V was trimmed by 6 bases and J by 0 bases, leaving 11 bases between them. CDR3 loop: CASSWGLMNTEAFF. For the CDR3, the DNA is TGTGCCAGTAGCTGGGGACTTATGAACACTGAAGCTTTCTTT.

The chain couples TRBV25-1 to TRBJ1-5; perhaps TRBD1 as D (6 bases). The CDR3 contains 14 residues. CDR1 is MGHDK, CDR2 SYGVNS, per germline. Between the trimmed V and J ends, which lost 6 bases and 3 bases, there was a span of 12 bases. The CDR3 DNA is TGTGCCAGCAGCACGACAGGTCCCAATCAGCCCCAGCATTTT. Encoded protein: CASSTTGPNQPQHF. Drawing the rest from reference TRBV25-1 and TRBJ1-5, the complete variable domain is EADIYQTPRYLVIGTGKKITLECSQTMGHDKMYWYQQDPGMELHLIHYSYGVNSTEKGDLSSESTVSRIRTEHFPLTLESARPSHTSQYLCASSTTGPNQPQHFGDGTRLSIL.

This rearrangement joins TRBV18 to TRBJ2-1, with 8 bases fitting TRBD2. The V gene end was trimmed by 2 bases and the J gene end by 5 bases; junction bases not matched to a gene: 8. CDR3 length: 16 amino acids. Germline V gene sequence: CDR1 KGHSH, CDR2 LQKENI. In DNA, the CDR3 is TGTGCCAGCTCACCAATGTCGGGGGGGGCCAACAATGAGCAGTTCTTC. Encoded protein: CASSPMSGGANNEQFF.

This sequence joins TRBV27 and TRBJ1-2; D remains ambiguous. Germline V gene sequence: CDR1 MNHEY, CDR2 SMNVEV (reference sequence). The CDR3 is 13 residues long. V lost 6 bases and J 2 bases, leaving 10 bases between the germline ends. The CDR3 nucleotides read TGTGCCAGCAGCCCACGGCCCAACTATGGCTACACCTTC. This translates into CASSPRPNYGYTF.

The chain joins TRBV5-4 to TRBJ1-3, with no clear D. Germline V gives CDR1 SGHNT, CDR2 YYREEE (reference sequence). This CDR3 is 14 amino acids long. The V gene lost 4 bases and the J gene lost 0 bases, with 8 bases spanning the gap. The DNA for the CDR3 is TGTGCCAGCAGCGTTTGGAGCTCTGGAAACACCATATATTTT. Translation gives CASSVWSSGNTIYF.

The rearrangement joins TRBV7-9 to TRBJ2-1; 9 bases align to TRBD1. In germline, CDR1 is SEHNR, CDR2 FQNEAQ (reference sequence). The V and J ends lost 5 bases and 9 bases, in that order; junction bases with no gene match: 8. This CDR3 has 14 amino acids. CDR3: CASSRTGVSSEQFF. The CDR3 DNA reads TGTGCCAGCAGCCGGACAGGGGTTAGCAGTGAGCAGTTCTTC.

The chain is built from TRBV14 and TRBJ2-5, with D possibly being TRBD2 (5 bases). The germline CDR1 and CDR2 sequences are SGHDN and FVKESK. There are 13 residues in the CDR3. Trimming stripped 3 bases from V and 5 bases from J, with 10 bases between. The CDR3 DNA is TGTGCCAGCAGCCAGCGGGTTATCGAGACCCAGTACTTC. It is translated as CASSQRVIETQYF.

The genes are TRBV24-1 and TRBJ2-7; D call uncertain. CDR3 length: 12 amino acids. The V gene lost 10 bases and the J gene lost 1 base, with 10 bases spanning the gap. Looked up from germline, CDR1 is KGHDR and CDR2 is SFDVKD. The CDR3, as DNA: TGTGCCACAAGAATGCTATCCTACGAGCAGTACTTC. Translating gives CATRMLSYEQYF.

The chain recombines TRBV5-1 with TRBJ1-5; 10 bases agree with TRBD1. The V gene end was trimmed by 3 bases and the J gene end by 2 bases; junction bases not matched to a gene: 8. CDR1 and CDR2 (germline): SGHRS, YFSETQ. The CDR3 totals 17 residues. CDR3 in amino acids: CASSYQDRGDGNQPQHF. DNA of the CDR3: TGCGCCAGCAGCTATCAGGACAGGGGGGACGGCAATCAGCCCCAGCATTTT.

J is TRBJ2-7 and V is TRBV7-8; 7 nucleotides align to TRBD1. V shed 5 bases, J shed 4 bases, and the junction held 11 bases outside the gene matches. This CDR3 is 15 amino acids long. From germline, CDR1 is SGHVS and CDR2 FQNEAQ. CDR3 protein: CASSGGQPPIYEQYF. The DNA of the CDR3 is TGTGCCAGCAGCGGGGGACAGCCACCAATTTACGAGCAGTACTTC.

The chain combines TRBV20-1 with TRBJ1-5; TRBD1 might be the D (6 bases). The V end was cut by 3 bases, the J end by 7 bases, with 13 bases between. The V gene's germline CDR1 is DFQATT and CDR2 SNEGSKA (reference sequence). This CDR3 region has 13 residues. CDR3 sequence reads: CSASTGNQQPQHF. The CDR3, as DNA: TGCAGTGCTAGTACAGGGAACCAACAGCCCCAGCATTTT.

This clone came up a few times. The genes are TRBV30 and TRBJ1-5; D is perhaps TRBD1 (6 bases). In germline, CDR1 is GTSNPN, CDR2 SVGIG (reference sequence). V was clipped by 3 bases and J by 4 bases, with 13 bases between them. This CDR3 is 14 amino acids long. CDR3 residues: CAWRARGGNQPQHF. The CDR3 DNA reads TGTGCCTGGAGGGCGAGGGGGGGGAATCAGCCCCAGCATTTT.